This TCR beta chain was recovered during a study of blood T cell repertoires in COVID-19. Study-level background: Samples representing acute and convalescent COVID-19 were sourced from the United States, Italy and Spain. In each case, the material was cDNA or gDNA derived from T cells, B-cell-depleted T cells, or PBMCs.

This clone was counted a single time. J was trimmed by 9 bases and V by 4 bases; bases with no gene match: 8. This CDR3 contains 13 residues. Germline CDR1 is LGHDT and CDR2 is YNNKEL (reference sequence). Profiling relied on immunoSEQ multiplex PCR, and the TCRdb table lists in-frame clones only, not all of them. The table lists about 120,000 clones, roughly 84% of them singletons. Sequencing was performed on peripheral blood. J is TRBJ2-5 and V is TRBV3-1 (or the pseudogene TRBV3-2), with 7 bases aligning to TRBD1. The TCR comes from a man aged 35-49 years with acute or convalescent COVID-19. The CDR3 loop reads CASSPTGSRAQYF. For the CDR3, the DNA is TGTGCCAGCAGCCCGACAGGGTCGCGGGCCCAGTACTTC.